The 29 T cell receptor beta chains below all came from one sample that was sequenced in a study of T cells in Graves' hyperthyroidism and ophthalmopathy. Template material for amplifying TCR beta CDR3 regions consisted of RNA transcripts. The TCR CDR3 was amplified in a first-round RT-PCR using the HTBI primer set. TCRdb called the multiplex PCR reads again in MiXCR, with one record for every CDR3 protein. The sample contains about 260,000 distinct CDR3 sequences, approximately 16% of which appear only once. Specimen: blood. The receptor source for this set is a woman in her late teens or twenties with Graves' ophthalmopathy.

At least ten counts were recorded for this clonotype. V gene TRBV12-3 or TRBV12-4 combines with J gene TRBJ2-3, with 9 nucleotides matching TRBD1. CDR3 length: 16 residues. Trimming took 6 bases from V and 10 from J; bases not matched to a gene: 17. The CDR3 loop is CASSTGTGPTPGAQYF. The CDR3 coding sequence is TGTGCCAGCAGCACCGGGACAGGGCCCACCCCTGGCGCGCAGTATTTT.

The sample holds many counts of this clonotype. The genes are TRBV11-1 and TRBJ2-7; 12 bases are shared with TRBD2. With V trimmed by 4 bases and J by 2 bases, 0 bases remained unmatched. The CDR3 extends over 14 amino acids. The germline V gene has CDR1 SGHAT and CDR2 FQDESV (reference sequence). The CDR3 is CASSWTSGTYEQYF. The DNA of the CDR3 is TGTGCCAGCAGCTGGACTAGCGGGACCTACGAGCAGTACTTC. The full variable domain, in which reference TRBV11-1 and TRBJ2-7 provide the parts outside the CDR3, is EAEVAQSPRYKITEKSQAVAFWCDPISGHATLYWYRQILGQGPELLVQFQDESVVDDSQLPKDRFSAERLKGVDSTLKIQPAELGDSAMYLCASSWTSGTYEQYFGPGTRLTVT.

The V call is TRBV11-2, the J call TRBJ2-5, with TRBD2 identical over 11 bases. CDR1 is SGHAT, CDR2 FQNNGV, per germline. V shed 1 base, J shed 2 bases, and the junction held 3 bases outside the gene matches. The CDR3 runs to 16 residues. The CDR3 nucleotides read TGTGCCAGCAGCTTAGTAGCGGGGGGGATACAAGAGACCCAGTACTTC. It specifies CASSLVAGGIQETQYF. The whole variable domain, filled in from reference TRBV11-2 and TRBJ2-5, reads EAGVAQSPRYKIIEKRQSVAFWCNPISGHATLYWYQQILGQGPKLLIQFQNNGVVDDSQLPKDRFSAERLKGVDSTLKIQPAKLEDSAVYLCASSLVAGGIQETQYFGPGTRLLVL.

This clonotype was observed a handful of times. The rearrangement uses TRBV10-2 and TRBJ1-2, with no clear D. CDR1 and CDR2 from the germline V gene are WSHSY and SAAADI. CDR3 length: 11 residues. V lost 6 bases and J lost 8, with 10 bases in between. The CDR3: CASRETRGYTF. CDR3 coding DNA: TGCGCCAGCAGGGAGACTAGGGGCTACACCTTC.

This clonotype has a count of ten or more. J is TRBJ2-2 and V is TRBV28; tentatively, D is TRBD2 (5 bases). The CDR3 is 16 residues long. Deletions cut 3 bases from V and 5 bases from J, with 16 bases between. Germline-derived CDR1 and CDR2 are MDHEN and SYDVKM. DNA of the CDR3: TGTGCCAGCAGTTTCTGGGCCACCCCGGGAACCGGGGAGCTGTTTTTT. Its protein is CASSFWATPGTGELFF.

There are many counts of this clonotype. The rearrangement links TRBV5-8 to TRBJ2-3; 11 bases agree with TRBD2. The CDR3 loop spans 14 amino acids. The germline gives CDR1 SGHTS, CDR2 YDEGEE. Trimming cost V 0 bases and J 9 bases; bases outside gene matches: 3. The CDR3 sequence: CASSLASSGGTQYF. CDR3 DNA: TGTGCCAGCAGCTTGGCGTCTAGCGGGGGGACGCAGTATTTT.

This clonotype has a handful of counts. This chain links TRBV4-2 with TRBJ1-6, with TRBD1 matching over 7 bases. The CDR3 sequence is 13 residues long. The V segment lost 0 bases and the J segment 17 bases; nucleotides outside the gene matches: 7. From germline, CDR1 is LGHNA and CDR2 YNFKEQ. The CDR3 nucleotides read TGTGCCAGCAGCCAAGATATTACAGGGGCAATCCACTTT. The encoded protein is CASSQDITGAIHF.

This clonotype has a count of ten or more. The gene calls are TRBV28 and TRBJ2-7; D unclear. Per the germline V gene, CDR1 is MDHEN and CDR2 is SYDVKM. The V gene lost 2 bases and the J gene lost 5 bases, with 7 bases spanning the gap. The CDR3 consists of 12 residues. CDR3 bases: TGTGCCAGCAGTTTAAATGCCAACGAGCAGTACTTC. It yields the protein CASSLNANEQYF.

This clonotype was counted ten times or more. The chain links TRBV18 to TRBJ2-7, with TRBD1 as a possible D gene (5 bases). The germline V gene encodes CDR1 KGHSH and CDR2 LQKENI. The CDR3 is 15 amino acids. Trimming cost V 3 bases and J 7 bases, with 19 bases left between them. The CDR3 nucleotides read TGTGCCAGCTCACCGCGCCAGGGTGGAAACTGGGAGCAGTACTTC. Translating it yields CASSPRQGGNWEQYF. The entire variable domain, with the rest obtained from reference TRBV18 and TRBJ2-7, is as follows: NAGVMQNPRHLVRRRGQEARLRCSPMKGHSHVYWYRQLPEEGLKFMVYLQKENIIDESGMPKERFSAEFPKEGPSILRIQQVVRGDSAAYFCASSPRQGGNWEQYFGPGTRLTVT.

This clonotype occurred many times. The chain has TRBV29-1 and TRBJ2-3; weak D call: TRBD1 (6 bases). The germline V and J ends were trimmed by 4 bases and 4 bases, with 15 bases remaining between them. The CDR3 spans 14 residues. CDR1 is SQVTM, CDR2 ANQGSEA, per germline. The CDR3 spells CSVVGYRAADTQYF. The CDR3 coding sequence is TGCAGCGTTGTGGGTTACAGGGCGGCAGATACGCAGTATTTT.

This clonotype was detected ten times or more. This sequence joins TRBV19 and TRBJ1-1, with TRBD1 matching over 8 bases. The germline CDR1 and CDR2 sequences are LNHDA and SQIVND (reference sequence). The ends lost 4 bases at V and 3 bases at J; junction bases unmatched: 1. The CDR3 length is 13 residues. The CDR3, as DNA: TGTGCCAGTAGTAAGGACAGGGACACTGAAGCTTTCTTT. Translated, it gives CASSKDRDTEAFF.

This clonotype came up many times. The rearrangement links TRBV3-1 to TRBJ2-1; D is undetermined. This CDR3 has 14 amino acids. Deletions cut 3 bases from V and 2 bases from J, with 8 bases between. Per the germline V gene, CDR1 is LGHDT and CDR2 is YNNKEL (reference sequence). The CDR3 loop reads CASSHLGTYNEQFF. The CDR3 nucleotides read TGTGCCAGCAGCCACCTAGGAACCTACAATGAGCAGTTCTTC.

This clonotype was seen ten or more times. The CDR3 loop reads CASSPRTGVIFEKLFF. Written as DNA, the CDR3 is TGTGCCAGCAGTCCCCGGACAGGGGTGATCTTTGAAAAACTGTTTTTT. The chain is built from TRBV27 and TRBJ1-4, with 9 bases aligning to TRBD1. V shed 5 bases and J 7 bases; nucleotides not matched to a gene: 11. Germline V lookup: CDR1 MNHEY, CDR2 SMNVEV (reference sequence). The CDR3 spans 16 residues.

As regards this clonotype: The junction and the germline gene differ at one end; a read error may be behind it. V and J are TRBV9 and TRBJ2-3, with D unresolved. CDR3 length: 13 amino acids. From germline, CDR1 is SGDLS and CDR2 YYNGEE. CDR3 residues: CASSEFDSDMQYF. CDR3 nucleotides: TGTGCCAGCAGCGAGTTCGATTCAGATATGCAGTATTTT.

The table lists this clonotype with many counts. The V gene is TRBV20-1, the J gene TRBJ2-1; 13 positions agree with TRBD2. This CDR3 contains 14 residues. Germline CDR1 is DFQATT and CDR2 is SNEGSKA (reference sequence). V shed 1 base and J 9 bases; nucleotides not matched to a gene: 3. Here the CDR3 reads CSARGTSGSTEQFF. The CDR3, as DNA: TGCAGTGCTAGAGGGACTAGCGGGAGCACTGAGCAGTTCTTC.

This clonotype was seen ten or more times. This sequence joins TRBV6-5 and TRBJ1-1, with a possible D match to TRBD1 (6 bases). Germline CDR1 MNHEY, CDR2 SVGAGI. The V end was cut by 0 bases, the J end by 3 bases, with 23 bases between. The CDR3 spans 19 residues. In DNA, the CDR3 is TGTGCCAGCAGTTACTCGATCGGGGCCACAGGGACGTTACACACTGAAGCTTTCTTT. Protein product: CASSYSIGATGTLHTEAFF.

This clonotype was counted ten times or more. This sequence joins TRBV30 and TRBJ1-3; the D is unclear. The CDR3 has 15 residues. V was clipped by 0 bases and J by 3 bases, with 12 bases between them. In germline, CDR1 is GTSNPN, CDR2 SVGIG (reference sequence). The CDR3 loop is CAWSVGTSVGNTIYF. CDR3 nucleotide sequence: TGTGCCTGGAGTGTCGGAACAAGTGTTGGAAACACCATATATTTT.

This clonotype showed up many times. The V call is TRBV9, the J call TRBJ1-1, with D possibly matching TRBD1 (5 bases). Germline CDR1 and CDR2: SGDLS and YYNGEE. The CDR3 runs to 16 residues. V lost 3 bases and J lost 1, with 16 bases in between. The CDR3 is CASSARAGTQNTEAFF. CDR3 sequence (DNA): TGTGCCAGCAGCGCCCGGGCAGGGACGCAGAACACTGAAGCTTTCTTT.

This clonotype was found many times. The V call is TRBV19, the J call TRBJ1-2, with 7 bases that match TRBD1. Germline loops: CDR1 LNHDA, CDR2 SQIVND (reference sequence). CDR3 size: 13 residues. V shed 2 bases, J shed 8 bases, and the junction held 5 bases outside the gene matches. This CDR3 is CASSISGQSGYTF. The CDR3 DNA reads as TGTGCCAGTAGTATATCGGGACAGTCCGGCTACACCTTC.

Details on this clonotype: A much larger clone is a single base away; this may be a read error. This chain uses TRBV10-3 with TRBJ2-5, with D perhaps matching TRBD1 (5 bases). The CDR3 sequence is 15 residues long. V was cut by 3 bases and J by 2 bases, with 13 bases left in between. Germline CDR1 ENHRY, CDR2 SYGVKD. The CDR3 bases are TGTGCCATCAGTGACCAACAGGAGACTCAAGAGACCCAGTACTTC. It specifies CAISDQQETQETQYF.

This clonotype has ten or more counts. The J gene is TRBJ2-1, the V gene TRBV7-9; no definite D call. The CDR3 length is 11 residues. Germline lookup yields CDR1 SEHNR and CDR2 FQNEAQ (reference sequence). The V and J ends lost 1 base and 9 bases respectively, with 4 bases between them. The CDR3 bases are TGTGCCAGCAGCTTAGAAAGTGAGCAGTTCTTC. Amino acids: CASSLESEQFF.

There are many counts of this clonotype. The CDR3, as DNA: TGTGCCTGGAGCGCCGACAGGGTAATCCACGAGCAGTACTTC. The encoded protein is CAWSADRVIHEQYF. The rearrangement links TRBV30 to TRBJ2-7; 7 bases agree with TRBD1. The CDR3 contains 14 residues. Germline V lookup: CDR1 GTSNPN, CDR2 SVGIG (reference sequence). Trimming at V came to 3 bases and at J to 5 bases, leaving 10 bases not matched to a gene.

The rearrangement uses TRBV20-1 and TRBJ2-3; 8 bases agree with TRBD2. Germline CDR1 DFQATT, CDR2 SNEGSKA (reference sequence). The CDR3 is 15 amino acids. Trimming at V came to 3 bases and at J to 5 bases, leaving 10 bases not matched to a gene. The chain's CDR3 is CSARDGAGAGDTQYF. The CDR3 DNA follows: TGCAGTGCTAGGGACGGAGCGGGAGCGGGAGATACGCAGTATTTT.

This clonotype was picked up many times. The V gene is TRBV27, the J gene TRBJ2-3, with D perhaps assigned TRBD1 or TRBD2 (5 bases each). Germline CDR1 is MNHEY and CDR2 is SMNVEV (reference sequence). V shed 6 bases and J shed 0 bases, with 19 bases lying between them. There are 17 residues in the CDR3. The CDR3: CASSKLEGPTSTDTQYF. The CDR3 DNA sequence: TGTGCCAGCAGCAAGTTAGAGGGACCAACTAGCACAGATACGCAGTATTTT.

This clonotype was seen ten or more times. The DNA for the CDR3 is TGTGCCAGCAGTTTAGCAGCCCCCAGGGGGCTAGGAAACACCATATATTTT. Translating it yields CASSLAAPRGLGNTIYF. The genes are TRBV12-3 or TRBV12-4 and TRBJ1-3, with 8 bases lining up with TRBD1. Trimming at V came to 0 bases and at J to 4 bases, leaving 8 bases not matched to a gene. This CDR3 spans 17 amino acids.

Note on this clonotype: The conserved closing phenylalanine or tryptophan is absent in this CDR3, likely reflecting a read error. The chain joins TRBV18 to TRBJ1-2; 9 nucleotides line up with TRBD1. The CDR3 totals 14 residues. V trimming: 3 bases; J trimming: 11 bases; junction bases outside the gene matches: 10. The germline CDR1 and CDR2 sequences are KGHSH and LQKENI. The chain's CDR3 is CASSPLGTGLNYTL. CDR3 sequence (DNA): TGTGCCAGCTCACCCTTGGGGACAGGGTTGAATTACACCCTC.

This clonotype was observed a few times. Germline is not matched at one junction end, which may reflect a read error. V and J are TRBV20-1 and TRBJ2-7; D is undetermined. The CDR3 has 11 amino acids. CDR1 and CDR2 (germline): DFQATT, SNEGSKA (reference sequence). CDR3 DNA: TGCAGTGCCCTAAATTCCTACGAGCAGTGCTTC. Translation gives CSALNSYEQCF.

This chain joins TRBV4-2 and TRBJ1-2; TRBD1 is a possible D gene (6 bases). V lost 1 base, J lost 3 bases, and 18 bases lay in between. CDR3 length: 17 residues. Germline lookup yields CDR1 LGHNA and CDR2 YNFKEQ. CDR3 region: CASSQVLRRGDYYGYTF. DNA for the CDR3: TGTGCCAGCAGCCAAGTTCTCCGGAGGGGGGACTACTATGGCTACACCTTC.

This clonotype occurred many times. The J gene is TRBJ1-2, the V gene TRBV7-9; D possibly corresponds to TRBD1 (6 bases). CDR3 size: 14 residues. CDR1 is SEHNR, CDR2 FQNEAQ, per germline (reference sequence). Trimming shortened V by 2 bases and J by 5 bases, and 12 bases separated the two germline ends. CDR3: CASSLSTGLYGYTF. The CDR3 nucleotides are TGTGCCAGCAGCTTAAGTACAGGGTTGTATGGCTACACCTTC. Based on the CDR3 plus reference TRBV7-9 and TRBJ1-2, the full variable domain is DTGVSQNPRHKITKRGQNVTFRCDPISEHNRLYWYRQTLGQGPEFLTYFQNEAQLEKSRLLSDRFSAERPKGSFSTLEIQRTEQGDSAMYLCASSLSTGLYGYTFGSGTRLTVV.